This T cell receptor (beta chain) was obtained from a study of cytomegalovirus exposure and HLA in healthy donors. The CDR3 is 16 residues long. Germline V gene data show CDR1 as SEHNR and CDR2 as FQNEAQ (reference sequence). V was trimmed by 5 bases and J by 3 bases, leaving 16 bases between them. The PCR had 60 Vbeta and 13 Jbeta primers. TCRdb's copy holds only in-frame clones and misses some; the assay was immunoSEQ multiplex PCR. The sample lists under 150,000 clones; around four fifths were seen once. J is TRBJ2-2 and V is TRBV7-9, with a weak D call TRBD1 (5 bases). The sequence was obtained from a man aged 40-49 years in good health and CMV-seronegative. Sequences were obtained from PBMCs. CDR3 sequence: CASSPGSLGDTGELFF. In DNA, the CDR3 is TGTGCCAGCAGCCCAGGGTCCTTAGGGGACACCGGGGAGCTGTTTTTT.